These 17 T cell receptor beta chains were sequenced from one sample in a study of identical twins. MiXCR, run by TCRdb on the 5' RACE reads, gives a single entry per CDR3 protein. Of about 690,000 distinct CDR3 sequences in the sample, approximately 6% are singletons; the top ten hold approximately 1.6%. Sequencing was carried out using naive T cells sorted from blood. All receptors come from a man between 18 and 35 years old in good health.

In its sample, this clonotype was seen many times. This chain uses TRBV20-1 with TRBJ2-3; TRBD1 is a possible D gene (5 bases). Germline-derived CDR1 and CDR2 are DFQATT and SNEGSKA (reference sequence). The CDR3 is made up of 12 amino acids. The CDR3 region is CTLKGLGDTQYF. The CDR3 DNA reads as TGCACGTTAAAGGGGCTTGGAGATACGCAGTATTTT.

This clonotype was observed a few times. This chain joins TRBV7-2 and TRBJ2-1; no firm D call. V was pared by 6 bases and J by 10 bases, with 13 bases between. The CDR3 length is 12 residues. Germline values: CDR1 SGHTA, CDR2 FQGNSA. The CDR3 nucleotides are TGTGCCAGCAGGATACCCCCTAAAGAGCAGTTCTTC. Its translation: CASRIPPKEQFF.

This chain joins TRBV24-1 and TRBJ2-3; 9 positions match TRBD2. CDR1 and CDR2 (germline): KGHDR, SFDVKD. The CDR3 consists of 18 residues. V trimming: 4 bases; J trimming: 0 bases; junction bases outside the gene matches: 10. For the CDR3, the DNA is TGTGCCACCAGTGACCTAAATGGAGGACTAGCGAGCACAGATACGCAGTATTTT. It encodes CATSDLNGGLASTDTQYF.

The chain is built from TRBV5-1 and TRBJ2-2; no reliable D call. The CDR3 spans 12 residues. Looked up from germline, CDR1 is SGHRS and CDR2 is YFSETQ. The V end was cut by 6 bases, the J end by 6 bases, with 9 bases between. The CDR3 here is CASNPPPGELFF. CDR3 DNA: TGCGCCAGCAACCCCCCACCCGGGGAGCTGTTTTTT.

In its sample, this clonotype was seen many times. The rearrangement links TRBV24-1 to TRBJ2-1, with 9 bases fitting TRBD1. CDR1 is KGHDR, CDR2 SFDVKD, per germline. The V and J ends lost 12 bases and 8 bases, in that order; junction bases with no gene match: 10. The CDR3 runs 13 residues. The CDR3 nucleotides are TGTGCCGCCACGTCGGGACAGGGCTATGAGCAGTTCTTC. Translated, it gives CAATSGQGYEQFF.

At least ten counts were recorded for this clonotype. The V gene is TRBV29-1, the J gene TRBJ2-1, with 8 bases that match TRBD1. The CDR3 consists of 15 residues. V dropped 7 bases and J dropped 6; count of bases not matched to a gene: 14. CDR1 SQVTM and CDR2 ANQGSEA come from the germline V gene. The chain's CDR3 is CSAGGVGQGANEQFF. Here the CDR3 DNA reads TGCAGCGCTGGAGGGGTTGGGCAGGGGGCCAATGAGCAGTTCTTC.

This clonotype was seen more than once but under ten times. The chain employs TRBV10-1 and TRBJ2-5, with TRBD1 as a possible D gene (5 bases). Trimming cost V 3 bases and J 0 bases, with 11 bases left between them. This CDR3 is built from 15 residues. Germline CDR1 and CDR2: WNHNN and SYGVQD (reference sequence). The CDR3 protein is CASSDISRDQETQYF. The CDR3 DNA is TGCGCCAGCAGTGATATTTCCAGGGACCAAGAGACCCAGTACTTC.

Ten or more counts support this clonotype. The chain is built from TRBV15 and TRBJ2-7; no firm D call. This CDR3 comprises 13 residues. The germline V gene has CDR1 LNHNV and CDR2 YYDKDF (reference sequence). V lost 1 base to trimming and J lost 6 bases, with 10 bases between them. The CDR3 is CATSRVEATEQYF. In DNA, the CDR3 is TGTGCCACCAGCAGAGTCGAGGCAACCGAGCAGTACTTC.

This clonotype showed up just a few times. In DNA, the CDR3 is TGTGCCAGTAGAAGGGGGACAGAGCAGTTCTTC. This sequence encodes CASRRGTEQFF. V gene TRBV11-1 combines with J gene TRBJ2-1, with D possibly matching TRBD1 (6 bases). The germline gives CDR1 SGHAT, CDR2 FQDESV (reference sequence). The germline V and J ends were trimmed by 9 bases and 10 bases, with 13 bases remaining between them. There are 11 residues in the CDR3.

The V call is TRBV7-9, the J call TRBJ2-7, with 8 bases aligning to TRBD2. This CDR3 is 16 amino acids long. The germline V gene encodes CDR1 SEHNR and CDR2 FQNEAQ (reference sequence). Germline trimming cut 0 bases from V and 0 bases from J; bases unmatched to any gene: 4. The chain's CDR3 is CASSLAIGLASYEQYV. The CDR3 bases are TGTGCCAGCAGCTTAGCGATAGGACTAGCCTCCTACGAGCAGTACGTC.

The rearrangement uses TRBV24-1 and TRBJ1-5, with TRBD1 matching 12 bases. The ends lost 6 bases at V and 8 bases at J; junction bases unmatched: 7. This CDR3 contains 15 residues. CDR1 is KGHDR, CDR2 SFDVKD, per germline. The CDR3 spells CATSPGTGGAEPQHF. CDR3 bases: TGTGCCACCAGTCCCGGGACAGGGGGCGCGGAGCCCCAGCATTTT.

V and J are TRBV5-1 and TRBJ2-5; D remains unclear. Trimming cost V 0 bases and J 5 bases, with 14 bases left between them. Germline values: CDR1 SGHRS, CDR2 YFSETQ. The CDR3 spans 15 residues. CDR3: CASSLVVFRSETQYF. Here the CDR3 DNA reads TGCGCCAGCAGCTTGGTGGTCTTTAGGTCCGAGACCCAGTACTTC.

This sequence joins TRBV6-4 and TRBJ2-1; D may be TRBD1 (6 bases). The V gene's germline CDR1 is MRHNA and CDR2 SNTAGT. Trimming pared 0 bases from V and 8 bases from J, leaving 11 bases between. This CDR3 region has 14 residues. In nucleotides, the CDR3 is TGTGCCAGCAGTGACTCGAACAGGGACCATGAGCAGTTCTTC. Its translation is CASSDSNRDHEQFF.

This clonotype has only a few counts. V usage is TRBV6-2 or TRBV6-3 and J usage is TRBJ2-1, with 9 nucleotides matching TRBD1. The length of the CDR3 is 15 residues. Germline loops: CDR1 MNHEY, CDR2 SVGEGT. The J segment lost 8 bases and the V segment lost 2 bases, leaving 7 bases of the junction unmatched. This chain's CDR3 is CASSYRQGGMDEQFF. For the CDR3, the DNA is TGTGCCAGCAGTTACCGACAGGGGGGAATGGATGAGCAGTTCTTC.

This clonotype has just a few counts. The chain links TRBV12-3 or TRBV12-4 to TRBJ2-7; 7 bases are a match to TRBD2. This CDR3 region has 16 residues. J lost 0 bases, V lost 2 bases, and 7 bases had no gene match. The CDR3 sequence is CASSLSGGGYSYEQYF. The DNA for the CDR3 is TGTGCCAGCAGTTTATCGGGGGGTGGGTACTCCTACGAGCAGTACTTC.

This clonotype was seen a few times. V usage is TRBV5-1 and J usage is TRBJ2-7; D assignment may be TRBD1 or TRBD2 (5 bases each). Deletions cut 7 bases from V and 4 bases from J, with 12 bases between. The CDR3 runs 12 residues. Germline V lookup: CDR1 SGHRS, CDR2 YFSETQ. The DNA of the CDR3 is TGCGCCAGCCGCCGGGACCGATACGAGCAGTACTTC. Translated, it gives CASRRDRYEQYF.

This clonotype was seen ten or more times. The chain's CDR3 is CASSSPLGGDDDIQYF. The CDR3 DNA follows: TGTGCCAGCAGTTCCCCATTGGGAGGGGATGATGACATTCAGTACTTC. The chain combines TRBV12-3 or TRBV12-4 with TRBJ2-4, with 7 bases aligning to TRBD2. The CDR3 has 16 residues. J was trimmed by 8 bases and V by 4 bases; bases with no gene match: 14.